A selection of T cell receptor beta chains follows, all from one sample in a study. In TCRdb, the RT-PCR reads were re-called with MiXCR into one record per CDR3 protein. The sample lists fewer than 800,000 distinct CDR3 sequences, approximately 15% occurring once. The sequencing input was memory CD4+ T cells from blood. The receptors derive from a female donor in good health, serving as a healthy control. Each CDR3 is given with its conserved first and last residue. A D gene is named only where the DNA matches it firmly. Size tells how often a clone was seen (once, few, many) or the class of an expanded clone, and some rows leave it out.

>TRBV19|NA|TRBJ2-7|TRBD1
TGTGCCAGTAGCATGGGACAGGGGCGAACCTACGAGCAGTACTTC
CASSMGQGRTYEQYF
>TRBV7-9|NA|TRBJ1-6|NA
TGTGCCAGCAGCTTAGCGCAGACGGCAGGCCTATCCTATAATTCACCCCTCCACTTT
CASSLAQTAGLSYNSPLHF
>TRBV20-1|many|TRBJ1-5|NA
TGCAGTGCTAGAGACGGGACAAAACGGAATCAGCCCCAGCATTTT
CSARDGTKRNQPQHF
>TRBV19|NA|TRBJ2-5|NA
TGTGCCAGTAGTAGGCTGGACGGGGGAGAGACCCAGTACTTC
CASSRLDGGETQYF
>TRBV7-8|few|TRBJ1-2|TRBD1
TGTGCCAGCAGCTTAAAGGGACAGGGAACCTTCGGGTACGGCTACACCTTC
CASSLKGQGTFGYGYTF
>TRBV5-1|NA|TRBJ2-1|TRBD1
TGCGCCAGCACCTTCATGAACGGACAGGATGCGTTCTTC
CASTFMNGQDAFF
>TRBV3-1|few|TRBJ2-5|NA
TGTGCCAGCAGCCCCGGCTGGACAAGGGGGGAGACCCAGTACTTC
CASSPGWTRGETQYF
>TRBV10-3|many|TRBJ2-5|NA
TGTGCCATCAGAAGCGAGGCATTCCAAGAGACCCAGTACTTC
CAIRSEAFQETQYF
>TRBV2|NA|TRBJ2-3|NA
TGCGCCAGCAGTGAGGGCACAGATACGCAGTATTTT
CASSEGTDTQYF
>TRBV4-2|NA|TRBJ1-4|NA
TGTGCCAGCAGCCAGGGAGGGACGGCGGAAAAACTGTTTTTT
CASSQGGTAEKLFF
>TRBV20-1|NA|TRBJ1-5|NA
TGCAGTGCTAGAGACTTCGTGGCTAATAGCAATCAGCCCCAGCATTTT
CSARDFVANSNQPQHF
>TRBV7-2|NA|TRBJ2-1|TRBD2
TGTGCCACAGCACTAGCGCGCTCCTACAATGAGCAGTTCTTC
CATALARSYNEQFF
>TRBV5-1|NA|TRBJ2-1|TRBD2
TGCGCCAGCAGGGATTCAGGGACTATAGGTGATGAGCAGTTCTTC
CASRDSGTIGDEQFF
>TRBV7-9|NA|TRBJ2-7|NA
TGTGCCAGCAGCTCCCCCGTGAAAGGGCCCCATTCCTACGAGCAGTACTTC
CASSSPVKGPHSYEQYF
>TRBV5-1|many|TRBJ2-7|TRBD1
TGCGCCAGCAGCGGGGGACAGGCCTCCTACGAGCAGTACTTC
CASSGGQASYEQYF
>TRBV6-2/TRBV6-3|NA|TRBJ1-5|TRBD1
TGTGCCAGCAGGTCGGACAGGGCAAATCAGCCCCAGCATTTT
CASRSDRANQPQHF
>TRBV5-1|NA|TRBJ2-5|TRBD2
TGCGCCAGCAGCTTGTGGGGGGGAGAACAAGAGACCCAGTACTTC
CASSLWGGEQETQYF
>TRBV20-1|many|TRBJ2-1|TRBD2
TGCAGTGCTAGGAAAACTAGCGGATACAATGAGCAGTTCTTC
CSARKTSGYNEQFF
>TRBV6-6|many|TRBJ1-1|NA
TGTGCCAGCAGCAGGGCAACAGTGAACACTGAAGCTTTCTTT
CASSRATVNTEAFF
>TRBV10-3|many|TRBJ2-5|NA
TGTGCCATCGCCCCCGGGGTACAAGAGACCCAGTACTTC
CAIAPGVQETQYF
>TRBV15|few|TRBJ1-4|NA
TGTGCCACCAGCAGACCGGGACCCAATGAAAAACTGTTTTTT
CATSRPGPNEKLFF
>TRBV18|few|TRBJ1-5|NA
TGTGCCAGCTCACTGAGCCAGGGGAACAATCAGCCCCAGCATTTT
CASSLSQGNNQPQHF
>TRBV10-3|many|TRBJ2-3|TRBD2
TGTGCCATCAGTGAGTCAAGCGGGGGGAACACAGATACGCAGTATTTT
CAISESSGGNTDTQYF
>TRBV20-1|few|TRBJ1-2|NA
TGCAGTGCTAGAGGGACGCACTGGGGCTACACCTTC
CSARGTHWGYTF
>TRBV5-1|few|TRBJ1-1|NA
TGCGCCAGCAGCCCCGGCGGAGGGAGGAACACTGAAGCTTTCTTT
CASSPGGGRNTEAFF